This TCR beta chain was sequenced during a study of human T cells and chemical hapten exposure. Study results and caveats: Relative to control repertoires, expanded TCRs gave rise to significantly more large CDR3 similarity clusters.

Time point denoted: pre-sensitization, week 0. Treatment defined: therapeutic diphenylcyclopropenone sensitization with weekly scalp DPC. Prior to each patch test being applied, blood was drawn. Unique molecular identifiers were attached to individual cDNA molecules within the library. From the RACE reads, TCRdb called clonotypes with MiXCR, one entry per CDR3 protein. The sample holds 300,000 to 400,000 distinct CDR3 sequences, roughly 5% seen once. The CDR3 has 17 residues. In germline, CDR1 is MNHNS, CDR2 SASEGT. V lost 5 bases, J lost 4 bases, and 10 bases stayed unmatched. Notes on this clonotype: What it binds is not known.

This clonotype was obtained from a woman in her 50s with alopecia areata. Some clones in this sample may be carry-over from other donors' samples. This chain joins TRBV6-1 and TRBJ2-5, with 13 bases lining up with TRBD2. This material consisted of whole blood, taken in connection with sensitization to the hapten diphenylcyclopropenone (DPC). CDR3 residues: CASSPRILAGGSETQYF. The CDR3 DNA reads TGTGCCAGCAGTCCGCGCATACTAGCGGGAGGGTCAGAGACCCAGTACTTC.